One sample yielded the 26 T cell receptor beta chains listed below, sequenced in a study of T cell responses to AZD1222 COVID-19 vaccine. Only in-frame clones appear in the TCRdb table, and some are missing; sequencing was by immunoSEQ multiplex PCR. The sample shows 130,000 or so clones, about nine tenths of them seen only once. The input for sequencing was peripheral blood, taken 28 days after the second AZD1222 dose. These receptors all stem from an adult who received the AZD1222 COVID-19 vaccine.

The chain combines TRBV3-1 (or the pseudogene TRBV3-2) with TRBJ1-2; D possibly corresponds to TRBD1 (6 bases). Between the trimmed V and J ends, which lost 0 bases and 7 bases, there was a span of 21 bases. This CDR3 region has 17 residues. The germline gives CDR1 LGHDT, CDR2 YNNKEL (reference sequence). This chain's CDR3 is CASSQDVGRGGAGGYTF. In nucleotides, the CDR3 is TGTGCCAGCAGCCAAGATGTGGGGCGCGGGGGCGCGGGTGGCTACACCTTC.

The CDR3 sequence is CASSQWAPREYNEQFF. For the CDR3, the DNA is TGTGCCAGCAGCCAATGGGCGCCCAGGGAATACAATGAGCAGTTCTTC. The V and J genes are TRBV14 and TRBJ2-1; possibly TRBD1 for D (5 bases). Trimming took 2 bases from V and 4 from J, leaving 15 bases between them. Germline V CDR1 and CDR2: SGHDN, FVKESK. CDR3 size: 16 residues.

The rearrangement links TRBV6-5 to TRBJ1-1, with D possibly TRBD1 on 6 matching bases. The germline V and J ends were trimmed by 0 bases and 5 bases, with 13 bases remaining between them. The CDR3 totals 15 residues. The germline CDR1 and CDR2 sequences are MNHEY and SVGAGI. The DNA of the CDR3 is TGTGCCAGCAGTTACTCTTTCAGGGGCGGAACTGAAGCTTTCTTT. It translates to CASSYSFRGGTEAFF.

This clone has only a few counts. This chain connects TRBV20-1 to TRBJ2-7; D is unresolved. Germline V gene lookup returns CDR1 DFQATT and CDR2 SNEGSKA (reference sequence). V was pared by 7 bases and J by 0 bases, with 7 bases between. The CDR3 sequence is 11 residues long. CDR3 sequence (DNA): TGCAGTGTAAAGAGCTCCTACGAGCAGTACTTC. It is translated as CSVKSSYEQYF.

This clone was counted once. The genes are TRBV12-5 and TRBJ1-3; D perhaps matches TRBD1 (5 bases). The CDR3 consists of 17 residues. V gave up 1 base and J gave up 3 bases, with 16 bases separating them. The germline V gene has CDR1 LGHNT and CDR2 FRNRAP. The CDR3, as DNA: TGTGCTAGTGGTTTGGGGGGGACGGGCCTCGTTGGAAACACCATATATTTT. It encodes CASGLGGTGLVGNTIYF.

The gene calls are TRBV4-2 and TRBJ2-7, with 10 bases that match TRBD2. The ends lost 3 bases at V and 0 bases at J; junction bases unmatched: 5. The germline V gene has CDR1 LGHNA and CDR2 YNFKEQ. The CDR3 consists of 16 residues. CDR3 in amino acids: CASSQGGLAASYEQYF. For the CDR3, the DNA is TGTGCCAGCAGCCAGGGTGGACTAGCGGCCTCCTACGAGCAGTACTTC.

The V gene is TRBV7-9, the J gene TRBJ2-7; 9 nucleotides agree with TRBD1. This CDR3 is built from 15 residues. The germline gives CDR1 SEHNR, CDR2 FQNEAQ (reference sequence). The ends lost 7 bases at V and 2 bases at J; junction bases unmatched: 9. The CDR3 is CASTKAGTGPYEQYF. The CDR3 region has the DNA TGTGCCAGCACTAAAGCCGGGACAGGGCCCTACGAGCAGTACTTC. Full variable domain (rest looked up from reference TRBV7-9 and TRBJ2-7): DTGVSQNPRHKITKRGQNVTFRCDPISEHNRLYWYRQTLGQGPEFLTYFQNEAQLEKSRLLSDRFSAERPKGSFSTLEIQRTEQGDSAMYLCASTKAGTGPYEQYFGPGTRLTVT.

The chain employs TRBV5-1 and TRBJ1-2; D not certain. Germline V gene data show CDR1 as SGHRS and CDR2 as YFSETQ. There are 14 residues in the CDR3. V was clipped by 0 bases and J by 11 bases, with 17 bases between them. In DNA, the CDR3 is TGCGCCAGCAGCTTGGGCTCGACGGATCCTGCATACACCTTC. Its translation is CASSLGSTDPAYTF.

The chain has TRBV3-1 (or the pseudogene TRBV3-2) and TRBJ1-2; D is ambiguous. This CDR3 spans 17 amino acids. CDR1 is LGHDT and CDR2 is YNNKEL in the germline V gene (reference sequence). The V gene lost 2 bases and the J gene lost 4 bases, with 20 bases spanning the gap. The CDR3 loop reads CASSQTRQSGDFYGYTF. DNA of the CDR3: TGTGCCAGCAGCCAAACTCGACAAAGCGGGGATTTCTATGGCTACACCTTC.

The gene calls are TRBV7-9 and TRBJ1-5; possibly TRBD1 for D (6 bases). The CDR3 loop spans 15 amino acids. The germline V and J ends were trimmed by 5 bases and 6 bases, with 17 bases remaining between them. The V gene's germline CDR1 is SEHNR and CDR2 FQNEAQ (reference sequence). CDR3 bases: TGTGCCAGCAGCGCCACAGGGATCGTCGGTCAGCCCCAGCATTTT. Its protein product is CASSATGIVGQPQHF.

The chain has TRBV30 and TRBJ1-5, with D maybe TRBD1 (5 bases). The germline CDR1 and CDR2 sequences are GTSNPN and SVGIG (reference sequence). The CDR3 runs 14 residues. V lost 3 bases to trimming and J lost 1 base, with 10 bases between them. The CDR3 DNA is TGTGCCTGGAGGGGACCGACAAGCAATCAGCCCCAGCATTTT. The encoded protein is CAWRGPTSNQPQHF.

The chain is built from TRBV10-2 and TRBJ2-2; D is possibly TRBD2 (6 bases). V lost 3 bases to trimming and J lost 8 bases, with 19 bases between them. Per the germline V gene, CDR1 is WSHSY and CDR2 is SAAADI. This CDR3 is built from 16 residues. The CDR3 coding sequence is TGCGCCAGCAGTGATCCAGCGGGCACATTCGCGGGGGAGCTGTTTTTT. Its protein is CASSDPAGTFAGELFF.

CDR3 loop: CASILNRGFGNTIYF. The DNA for the CDR3 is TGTGCCAGCATTTTAAACAGGGGATTTGGAAACACCATATATTTT. V usage is TRBV2 and J usage is TRBJ1-3; 7 bases match TRBD1. CDR1 is SNHLY and CDR2 is FYNNEI in the germline V gene. This CDR3 has 15 residues. V shed 7 bases, J shed 3 bases, and the junction held 9 bases outside the gene matches.

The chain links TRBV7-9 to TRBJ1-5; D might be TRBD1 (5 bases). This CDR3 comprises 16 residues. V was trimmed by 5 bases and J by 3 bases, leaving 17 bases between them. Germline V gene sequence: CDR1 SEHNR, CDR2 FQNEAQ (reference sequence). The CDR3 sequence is CASSPGTSEVNQPQHF. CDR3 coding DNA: TGTGCCAGCAGCCCCGGGACTTCAGAAGTCAATCAGCCCCAGCATTTT.

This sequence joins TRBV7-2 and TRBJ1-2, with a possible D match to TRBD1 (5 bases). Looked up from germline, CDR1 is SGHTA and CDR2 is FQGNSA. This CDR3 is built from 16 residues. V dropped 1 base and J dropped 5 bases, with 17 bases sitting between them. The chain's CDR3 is CASSLVGATGGYGYTF. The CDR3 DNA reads TGTGCCAGCAGCTTAGTAGGCGCTACTGGGGGGTATGGCTACACCTTC.

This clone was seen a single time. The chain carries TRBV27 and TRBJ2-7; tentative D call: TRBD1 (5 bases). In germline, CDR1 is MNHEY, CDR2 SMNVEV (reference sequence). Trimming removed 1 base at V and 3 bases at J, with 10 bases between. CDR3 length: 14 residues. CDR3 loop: CASSLYRTNYEQYF. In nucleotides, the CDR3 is TGTGCCAGCAGTTTATATCGGACAAACTACGAGCAGTACTTC.

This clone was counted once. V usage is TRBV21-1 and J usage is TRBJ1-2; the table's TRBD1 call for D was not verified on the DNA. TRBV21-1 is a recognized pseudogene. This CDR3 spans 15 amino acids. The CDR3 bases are TGTGCCAGCAGCAAAGCCGGACCGGGACAGACTGGCTACACCTTC. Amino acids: CASSKAGPGQTGYTF.

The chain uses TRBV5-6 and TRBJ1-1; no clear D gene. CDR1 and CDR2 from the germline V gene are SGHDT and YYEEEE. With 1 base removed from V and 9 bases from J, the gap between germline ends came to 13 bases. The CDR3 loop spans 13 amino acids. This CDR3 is CASSLILYEKAFF. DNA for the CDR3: TGTGCCAGCAGCTTGATCTTATATGAGAAAGCTTTCTTT. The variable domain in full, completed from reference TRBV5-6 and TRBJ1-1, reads DAGVTQSPTHLIKTRGQQVTLRCSPKSGHDTVSWYQQALGQGPQFIFQYYEEEERQRGNFPDRFSGHQFPNYSSELNVNALLLGDSALYLCASSLILYEKAFFGQGTRLTVV.

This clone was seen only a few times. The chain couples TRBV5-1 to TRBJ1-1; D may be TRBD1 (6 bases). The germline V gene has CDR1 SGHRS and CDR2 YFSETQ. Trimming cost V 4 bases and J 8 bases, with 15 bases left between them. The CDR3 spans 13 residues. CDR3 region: CASSPEGEIEAFF. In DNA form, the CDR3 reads TGCGCCAGCAGCCCGGAGGGGGAGATCGAAGCTTTCTTT.

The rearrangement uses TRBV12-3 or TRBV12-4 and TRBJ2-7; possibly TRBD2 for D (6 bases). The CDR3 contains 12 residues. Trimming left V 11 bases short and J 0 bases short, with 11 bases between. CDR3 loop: CASSAFSYEQYF. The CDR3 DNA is TGTGCCTCTAGCGCGTTCTCCTACGAGCAGTACTTC.

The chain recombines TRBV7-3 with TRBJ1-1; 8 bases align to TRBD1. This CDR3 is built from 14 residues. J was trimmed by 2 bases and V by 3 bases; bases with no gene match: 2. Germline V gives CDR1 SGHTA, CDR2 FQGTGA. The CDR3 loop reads CASSLTGENTEAFF. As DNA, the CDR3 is TGTGCCAGCAGCTTGACAGGGGAAAACACTGAAGCTTTCTTT.

The CDR3 DNA sequence: TGTGCCAGCAGCTTTAAGCGGGAGACTGAAGCTTTCTTT. It encodes CASSFKRETEAFF. The rearrangement uses TRBV7-9 and TRBJ1-1; D is undetermined. The CDR3 has 13 amino acids. The germline V gene has CDR1 SEHNR and CDR2 FQNEAQ (reference sequence). V gave up 3 bases and J gave up 5 bases, with 10 bases separating them.

The DNA of the CDR3 is TGTGCCAGCAGTTACTCTGGGCAGGGTGCTCAGCCCCAGCATTTT. Encoded protein: CASSYSGQGAQPQHF. The V call is TRBV6-5, the J call TRBJ1-5; D may be TRBD1 (5 bases). V was shortened by 0 bases and J by 6 bases, with 12 bases between the two germline ends. The CDR3 consists of 15 residues. Germline V lookup: CDR1 MNHEY, CDR2 SVGAGI.

In DNA form, the CDR3 reads TGTGCCAGCAGTTGGGGGACAGGGGAGTACTTC. As protein: CASSWGTGEYF. This sequence joins TRBV2 and TRBJ2-5; 10 nucleotides match TRBD1. This CDR3 is 11 amino acids long. Germline CDR1 is SNHLY and CDR2 is FYNNEI. The V and J ends lost 5 bases and 12 bases, in that order; junction bases with no gene match: 3. The entire variable domain, with the rest obtained from reference TRBV2 and TRBJ2-5, is as follows: EPEVTQTPSHQVTQMGQEVILRCVPISNHLYFYWYRQILGQKVEFLVSFYNNEISEKSEIFDDQFSVERPDGSNFTLKIRSTKLEDSAMYFCASSWGTGEYFGPGTRLLVL.

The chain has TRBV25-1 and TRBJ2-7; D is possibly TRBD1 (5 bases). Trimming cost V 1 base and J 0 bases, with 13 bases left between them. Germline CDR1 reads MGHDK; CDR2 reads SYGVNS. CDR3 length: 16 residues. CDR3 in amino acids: CASSELGTGTSYEQYF. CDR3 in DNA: TGTGCCAGCAGTGAATTGGGCACAGGAACCTCCTACGAGCAGTACTTC.

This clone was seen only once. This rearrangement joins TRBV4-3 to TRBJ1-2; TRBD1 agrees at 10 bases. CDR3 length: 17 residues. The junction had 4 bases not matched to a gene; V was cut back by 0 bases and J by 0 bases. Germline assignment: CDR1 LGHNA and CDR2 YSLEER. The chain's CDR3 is CASSQDIGTGANYGYTF. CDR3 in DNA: TGCGCCAGCAGCCAAGATATTGGGACAGGGGCTAACTATGGCTACACCTTC.